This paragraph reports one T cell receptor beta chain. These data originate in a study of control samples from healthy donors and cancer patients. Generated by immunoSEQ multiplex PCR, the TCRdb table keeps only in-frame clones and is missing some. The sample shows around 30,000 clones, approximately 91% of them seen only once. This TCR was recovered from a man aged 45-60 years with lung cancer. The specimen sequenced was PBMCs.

The CDR3 coding sequence is TGCGCCAGCAGCTTGGAAAGTCATGAGCAGTTCTTC. It encodes CASSLESHEQFF. V gene TRBV5-1 combines with J gene TRBJ2-1; D gene unclear. The CDR3 length is 12 residues. V was pared by 0 bases and J by 8 bases, with 6 bases between. CDR1 and CDR2 (germline): SGHRS, YFSETQ. The full variable domain, completed using reference TRBV5-1 and TRBJ2-1, is KAGVTQTPRYLIKTRGQQVTLSCSPISGHRSVSWYQQTPGQGLQFLFEYFSETQRNKGNFPGRFSGRQFSNSRSEMNVSTLELGDSALYLCASSLESHEQFFGPGTRLTVL.